This T cell receptor beta chain comes out of a study of T cell repertoires in cytomegalovirus infection. For the study at large: Shared public TCR beta signatures pointed to both CMV infection and a matching HLA type. Study findings and constraints: Carriers of CMV plus the relevant HLA were identified by cumulative public TCR beta family frequency. The ex vivo response was dominated by HLA-C-restricted CMV-specific TCR beta clonotypes.

This clonotype was recorded only once. Its target is not known. A much larger clone sits a single nucleotide away, making a read error possible. This CDR3 has 13 amino acids. From germline, CDR1 is SGHTA and CDR2 FQGNSA. TCRdb ran MiXCR on the reads and lists one entry per CDR3 protein. Of approximately 630,000 distinct CDR3 sequences listed, 20% to 25% are singletons. The sequence was obtained from a human donor in good health (CMV status not recorded). Some clones in this sample may be carry-over from other donors' samples. Sequenced sample: CD8+ T cells from PBMCs. The chain employs TRBV7-2 and TRBJ2-2; D is perhaps TRBD2 (7 bases). The CDR3, as DNA: TGTGCCAACAGCTACGGGGGGCGCGGGGAGCTGTTTTTT. Its translation is CANSYGGRGELFF.